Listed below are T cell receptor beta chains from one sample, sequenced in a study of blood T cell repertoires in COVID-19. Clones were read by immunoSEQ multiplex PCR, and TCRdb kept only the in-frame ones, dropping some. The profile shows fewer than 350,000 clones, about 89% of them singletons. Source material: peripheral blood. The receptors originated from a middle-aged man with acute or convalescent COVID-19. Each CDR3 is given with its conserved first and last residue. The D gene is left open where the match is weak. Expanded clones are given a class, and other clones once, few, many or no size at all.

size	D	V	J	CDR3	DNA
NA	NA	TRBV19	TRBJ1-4	CASSGGGRNEKLFF	TGTGCCAGTAGTGGGGGGGGCCGCAATGAAAAACTGTTTTTT
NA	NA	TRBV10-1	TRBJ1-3	CASSESESRGTIYF	TGCGCCAGCAGTGAGTCGGAAAGCCGGGGCACCATATATTTT
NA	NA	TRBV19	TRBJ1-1	CASKPRLNTEAFF	TGTGCCAGTAAACCACGGTTGAACACTGAAGCTTTCTTT
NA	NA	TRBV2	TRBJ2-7	CASTEGSLEQYF	TGTGCCAGCACGGAGGGTTCACTCGAGCAGTACTTC
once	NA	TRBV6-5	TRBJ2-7	CASSLLSGLHRVQYF	TGTGCCAGCAGTTTACTTTCCGGGCTCCACAGGGTGCAGTACTTC
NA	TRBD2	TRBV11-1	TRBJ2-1	CASSLSGTRVYGQFF	TGTGCCAGCAGCTTATCCGGGACTAGGGTTTACGGGCAGTTCTTC
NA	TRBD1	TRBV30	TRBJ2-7	CAWRRGTGLYEQYF	TGTGCCTGGAGGCGCGGGACAGGGCTCTACGAGCAGTACTTC
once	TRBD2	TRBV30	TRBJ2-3	CAWGRGDYTGTSRDTQYF	TGTGCCTGGGGTCGAGGGGATTATACCGGGACTAGCAGAGATACGCAGTATTTT
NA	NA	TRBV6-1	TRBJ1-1	CASSEVRDMNTEAFF	TGTGCCAGCAGTGAGGTTAGGGACATGAACACTGAAGCTTTCTTT
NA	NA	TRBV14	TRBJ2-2	CASSQEFRAGPGDTGELFF	TGTGCCAGCAGCCAAGAGTTTAGGGCAGGGCCCGGAGACACCGGGGAGCTGTTTTTT
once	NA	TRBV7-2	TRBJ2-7	CASSPRDISYEQYF	TGTGCCAGCAGCCCCCGGGACATATCCTACGAGCAGTACTTC
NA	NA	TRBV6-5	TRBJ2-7	CASSRGQPVRYEQYF	TGTGCCAGCAGCCGCGGGCAACCGGTCAGGTACGAGCAGTACTTC
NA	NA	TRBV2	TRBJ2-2	CASSLTAPGNTGELFF	TGTGCCAGCAGCTTGACAGCCCCGGGGAACACCGGGGAGCTGTTTTTT
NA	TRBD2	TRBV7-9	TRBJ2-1	CASRRTGGAGIGTYNEQFF	TGTGCCAGCCGCCGGACCGGGGGGGCGGGAATCGGCACCTACAATGAGCAGTTCTTC
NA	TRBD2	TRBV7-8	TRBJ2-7	CASSSTSRSIYEQYF	TGTGCCAGCAGCTCGACTAGCAGGTCGATCTACGAGCAGTACTTC
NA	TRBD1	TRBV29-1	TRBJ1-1	CSVRQGVRNTEAFF	TGCAGCGTCCGACAGGGGGTCAGGAACACTGAAGCTTTCTTT